The sequence of this T cell receptor beta chain was determined in a study of blood T cells in healthy people across ages. A second PCR, run for about 7 to 12 cycles, used a sample-barcoded 5' primer plus a J-beta primer mix. TCRdb reprocessed the 5' RACE reads via MiXCR and lists one record per CDR3 protein. The sample records more than 650,000 distinct CDR3 sequences, around half being singletons. Germline assignment: CDR1 SGHRS and CDR2 YFSETQ. CDR3 size: 14 residues. Trimming pared 0 bases from V and 7 bases from J, leaving 14 bases between. This clonotype was seen a few times. Sequenced: blood. The origin of this receptor is a man at least 80 years old in good health. The rearrangement links TRBV5-1 to TRBJ2-7; either TRBD1 or TRBD2 may fit D (5 bases each). The CDR3 nucleotides read TGCGCCAGCAGCTTGGACCGGGACCGCAATGAGCAGTACTTC. Protein product: CASSLDRDRNEQYF.